The sequence of this T cell receptor (beta chain) was determined in a study of neurological immune-mediated disorders. Study results and limitations: HTLV-1-associated myelopathy had the most TCR clonal expansion, and multiple sclerosis had the least, less than healthy controls. TCR-beta repertoires seemed private in all groups, with no expanded CDR3 amino acid sequences shared.

The team produced cDNA through 5'RACE using 10-nucleotide random UMIs. Every sequencing run produced over 160 million TCR-beta sequences, and the sequences from any one run covered 15-18 subjects. TCRdb re-called the 5' RACE reads through MiXCR, storing one row per CDR3 protein. The data show 67,000 or so distinct CDR3 sequences, with about an eighth seen just once and around 4.3% held by the top ten. The time point here: longitudinal time-point 1 (baseline). This clonotype has ten or more counts. Its antigen is unidentified. Sequenced input: PBMCs. The sequence was collected from a female donor with HTLV-1-associated myelopathy (HAM/TSP).

The CDR3 here is CASTPGQESYNEQFF. DNA for the CDR3: TGTGCCAGCACCCCGGGACAGGAGTCCTACAATGAGCAGTTCTTC. The rearrangement joins TRBV12-3 or TRBV12-4 to TRBJ2-1; 8 bases fit TRBD1. The CDR3 runs to 15 residues. V dropped 7 bases and J dropped 1; count of bases not matched to a gene: 6.